This T cell receptor (beta chain) was sequenced for a study of blood T cells in healthy people across ages. PCR was performed a second time for 7 to 11 cycles using a sample-barcoded 5' primer and a J-beta primer mix. TCRdb processed the 5' RACE reads anew with MiXCR; each CDR3 protein has one entry. The sample lists around 1.1 million distinct CDR3 sequences, around two fifths occurring once. CDR3 length: 18 residues. Germline trimming cut 0 bases from V and 4 bases from J; bases unmatched to any gene: 9. Germline values: CDR1 SEHNR, CDR2 FQNEAQ (reference sequence). The J gene is TRBJ1-5, the V gene TRBV7-9, with 10 positions matching TRBD1. The source material was blood. The clonotype comes from a man younger than 35 in good health. The CDR3 loop reads CASSLAPTGTGVNQPQHF. CDR3 DNA sequence: TGTGCCAGCAGCTTAGCCCCCACCGGGACAGGGGTGAATCAGCCCCAGCATTTT.